This TCR beta chain was captured by sequencing in a study of OX40 agonist ivuxolimab in advanced cancers. Study at large: A diagnosis of hepatocellular carcinoma, melanoma, renal cell or head and neck cancer was present in dose-escalation patients. Participants, roughly 81% male, averaged approximately 60 years of age, ranging from roughly 20 to 85.

With 8 bases removed from V and 0 bases from J, the gap between germline ends came to 10 bases. CDR1 SNHLY and CDR2 FYNNEI come from the germline V gene. The CDR3 sequence is 14 residues long. Here immunoSEQ multiplex PCR was the method, and the copy in TCRdb shows in-frame clones only, minus some. The table has 70,000 to 85,000 clones, approximately 93% seen once; the top ten hold 11%. Of note for this clone: Its specificity is unknown.

Broader study findings: There was clonal expansion of CD4+ and CD8+ blood T cells by week 6 at 0.1 to 3.0 mg/kg.

The TCR originated in an adult with an advanced solid tumor such as melanoma, head and neck, liver or kidney cancer. The sequenced sample was CD4+ or CD8+ T cells sorted from blood, obtained in a trial of the OX40 agonist ivuxolimab. This chain joins TRBV2 and TRBJ1-4; no clear D. CDR3 nucleotides: TGTGCCAGCTCTACAGACTCAACTAATGAAAAACTGTTTTTT. Translated: CASSTDSTNEKLFF.